This T cell receptor beta chain stems from a study of T cell responses to AZD1222 COVID-19 vaccine. V shed 2 bases and J 4 bases; nucleotides not matched to a gene: 7. Germline loops: CDR1 MDHEN, CDR2 SYDVKM. This CDR3 spans 16 amino acids. Assay: immunoSEQ multiplex PCR; the TCRdb copy retains only in-frame clones and omits some. The table shows roughly 76,000 clones, with roughly 88% occurring only once. The genes are TRBV28 and TRBJ1-1, with 10 bases fitting TRBD1. This clonotype originated in an adult in good health. The sample here was peripheral blood, taken on day 0 of AZD1222 vaccination. CDR3 DNA: TGTGCCAGCAGTTTACCGAGACAGGGGGCAGGCACTGAAGCTTTCTTT. As protein: CASSLPRQGAGTEAFF.